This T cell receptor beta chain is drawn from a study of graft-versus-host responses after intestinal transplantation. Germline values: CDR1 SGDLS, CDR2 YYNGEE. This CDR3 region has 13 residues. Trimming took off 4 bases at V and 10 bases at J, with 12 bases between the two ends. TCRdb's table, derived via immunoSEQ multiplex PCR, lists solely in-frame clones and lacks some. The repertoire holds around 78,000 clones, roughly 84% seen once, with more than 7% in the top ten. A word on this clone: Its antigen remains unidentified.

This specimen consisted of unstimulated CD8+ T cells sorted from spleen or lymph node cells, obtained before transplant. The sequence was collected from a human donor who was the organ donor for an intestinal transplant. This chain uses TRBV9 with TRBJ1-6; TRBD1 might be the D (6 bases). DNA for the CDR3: TGTGCCAGCAGCCCAGAGGACAGATCACCCCTCCACTTT. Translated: CASSPEDRSPLHF.